The T cell receptor beta chain under discussion was sequenced for a study of human T cells and chemical hapten exposure. This clonotype came up many times. Documented time point: patch test 2, 6 weeks after DPC sensitization. Specified treatment: therapeutic diphenylcyclopropenone sensitization with weekly scalp DPC. Prior to application of each patch test, blood was drawn. TCRdb passed the RACE reads through MiXCR, listing each CDR3 protein once. This sample yields a few hundred thousand distinct CDR3 sequences, of which about 6.3% are seen a single time; about 6% belongs to the top ten. The clonotype was recovered from a woman younger than 30 with alopecia areata. Some clones in this sample may be carry-over from other donors' samples. The material was whole blood, obtained in connection with sensitization to the hapten diphenylcyclopropenone (DPC).

The CDR3 region is CASSSPGRSTNEKLFF. CDR3 nucleotides: TGTGCCAGCAGTTCCCCAGGGAGATCAACTAATGAAAAACTGTTTTTT. The chain combines TRBV28 with TRBJ1-4, with D possibly matching TRBD1 (5 bases). This CDR3 region has 16 residues. Trimming took off 4 bases at V and 0 bases at J, with 12 bases between the two ends. CDR1 and CDR2 (germline): MDHEN, SYDVKM.